This section outlines one T cell receptor (beta chain) sequence together with its context. The target antigen is unknown. The source of the sample is a study of CD8+CD57+ T cells in acquired aplastic anemia. Study in general: Yields of DNA that came from sorted CD4+ and CD8+ cells averaged about 3 ug. An average of roughly 10 million reads for CD4+ cells was obtained from healthy donors. Study results and limitations: Roughly 31 CD8+ CDR3 sequences were shared between patients and controls. Patients did not significantly differ from controls in CD8+ Simpson's diversity.

Genomic DNA templated the TCR beta VDJ and CDR3 profiling. A single record per CDR3 protein comes from TCRdb applying MiXCR to the reads. The sample carries a few hundred thousand distinct CDR3 sequences, around 63% recorded once. Trimming took 0 bases from V and 0 from J, leaving 8 bases between them. The germline CDR1 and CDR2 sequences are SGDLS and YYNGEE. The CDR3 covers 15 residues. The chain recombines TRBV9 with TRBJ2-3, with D unresolved. The sequence was collected from a human donor in good health. Sequencing was performed on sorted CD4+, CD8+, or CD8+CD57+ T cells (not recorded which) from PBMCs. The CDR3 DNA reads TGTGCCAGCAGCGTAGTTGGCCCTAGCACAGATACGCAGTATTTT. It codes for CASSVVGPSTDTQYF. Looking up the rest from reference TRBV9 and TRBJ2-3 gives the full variable domain: DSGVTQTPKHLITATGQRVTLRCSPRSGDLSVYWYQQSLDQGLQFLIQYYNGEERAKGNILERFSAQQFPDLHSELNLSSLELGDSALYFCASSVVGPSTDTQYFGPGTRLTVL.